The clone carrying this TCR beta chain was counted many times. Its antigen is as yet unknown. Amplification targeted TCR beta CDR3 regions from RNA transcripts. Using the HTBI primer set, a first-round RT-PCR was run on the TCR CDR3. From the multiplex PCR reads, TCRdb called clonotypes with MiXCR, one entry per CDR3 protein. The repertoire includes approximately 870,000 distinct CDR3 sequences, over 35% of them detected once, and more than 7% sits in the top ten. With 5 bases clipped from V and 8 bases from J, the junction kept 4 bases outside the gene matches. This CDR3 region has 13 residues. Germline assignment: CDR1 SGHVS and CDR2 FQNEAQ. The data were taken from a study of T cells in Graves' hyperthyroidism and ophthalmopathy. Study-wide points: Blood also carried most thyroid clonotypes expanded above 0.001.

Exclusions: uncontrolled infection, other autoimmune disease, pregnancy, lactation. The source of this sequence is a man between 18 and 29 years old with Graves' hyperthyroidism. V and J are TRBV7-8 and TRBJ1-3; 9 nucleotides match TRBD1. The sequenced sample was blood. This chain's CDR3 is CASSTRQGDTIYF. The CDR3 DNA reads TGTGCCAGCAGCACCCGACAGGGGGACACCATATATTTT.